This T cell receptor beta chain was sequenced during a study of technical replicates of blood from four donors. Generated by immunoSEQ multiplex PCR, the TCRdb table keeps only in-frame clones and is missing some. The sample includes approximately 82,000 clones, roughly 95% of them seen just once. The sequence was collected from a human donor in good health. Input material: T cells isolated from PBMCs.

CDR3 sequence reads: CASSSIPGLAGGPYEQYF. CDR3 DNA sequence: TGTGCCAGCAGCTCAATTCCCGGACTAGCGGGAGGGCCGTACGAGCAGTACTTC. The chain employs TRBV7-9 and TRBJ2-7; 15 bases are shared with TRBD2. Germline lookup yields CDR1 SEHNR and CDR2 FQNEAQ (reference sequence). The CDR3 has 18 residues. The V gene end was trimmed by 4 bases and the J gene end by 4 bases; junction bases not matched to a gene: 11.